This TCR beta chain was retrieved from a study of blood T cell repertoires in COVID-19 (TCRdb year 2020). With respect to the entire study: Samples from collaborators originated in the United States, Italy and Spain and spanned both the acute and convalescent phases of COVID-19. Nearly every sample came with metadata listing a de-identified subject ID, COVID-19 status, age in years and sex. The prospective study material was composed of cDNA or gDNA derived from T cells, B-cell-depleted T cells, or PBMCs. Where HLA class I and class II types were available, the types were taken from metadata supplied by the sample provider, not from assay-based typing. Samples were obtained from the ongoing ImmuneRACE study (first 160 participants) and from some 1,300 subjects provided by 6 global collaborators. Subjects who had been exposed to COVID-19, were actively infected with it, or had recovered from it provided the deeply sampled blood TCRbeta repertoires that made up the dataset. The repertoires were released in a freely available public database meant as a resource for research on the immune response to SARS-CoV-2. Here is what the overall study found, with its caveats: Clinical and demographic metadata were provided uncurated, with the amount varying by source and participant.

Points on this clone: No cognate antigen has been identified for it. Base qualities are not at hand, and no much larger clone is one base apart. The sample contains more than one DNA sequence encoding this CDR3.

The immunoSEQ Assay, a bias-controlled multiplex PCR, was used to amplify TCRbeta CDR3 regions from genomic DNA. The published analysis was carried out like this. Nucleated cell counts per sample were estimated from amplification of reference gene primers within the assay. To quantify the absolute abundance of each unique TCRbeta CDR3 rearrangement, sequence reads were collapsed and filtered. Productive Simpson clonality was computed per sample as the square root of Simpson's diversity index over productive rearrangements. TCRdb limited this immuneACCESS table to in-frame rearrangements with V and J called. A share of clones is missing; checked studies link under half to unresolved V genes, and the rest is unexplained. V and J calls and clone size are those listed in that table; D and trimming were worked out from the DNA. The table for this sample lists about 230,000 clones; roughly 80% of them were counted only once. Approximately 8.7% of the sample belongs to the ten largest clones.

Each collaborating institution followed its own protocols to collect whole blood in K2EDTA tubes. For TCRbeta analysis, collaborators shipped samples as frozen whole blood, isolated PBMCs, or DNA extracted from either of those sample types. Relative to germline, V is 1 base shorter and J is 7 bases shorter, with 11 bases between their ends. The CDR3 covers 14 residues, taking in both the cysteine and the phenylalanine. The kept DNA is CDR3 alone, 42 bases in frame from the first base. For CDR1 and CDR2, the germline V gene (reference sequence) lists LGHDT and YNNKEL. This chain is built from TRBV3-1 (or the pseudogene TRBV3-2) and TRBJ1-5; TRBD1 is perhaps the D gene, given 5 matching bases. The specimen sequenced was peripheral blood. The sequence derives from a woman over 75 with acute or convalescent COVID-19. This receptor carries the CDR3 CASSQAGLHQPQHF. DNA sequence: TGTGCCAGCAGCCAAGCGGGACTTCACCAGCCCCAGCATTTT.